A single sample is the source of the 27 T cell receptor beta chains below, sequenced in a study of shared clonotypes between healthy human individuals. Libraries were prepared by immunoSEQ multiplex PCR; TCRdb keeps only in-frame clonotypes and omits some of them. The sample holds around 2.3 million clones, approximately 96% seen once. The specimen was naive CD4+ T cells sorted from blood. Subset meaning: CD45RA+ positively selected. All receptors come from a young man in good health.

The genes are TRBV7-9 and TRBJ2-3; D possibly corresponds to TRBD2 (6 bases). Deletions cut 6 bases from V and 2 bases from J, with 15 bases between. Germline CDR1 is SEHNR and CDR2 is FQNEAQ (reference sequence). The CDR3 contains 15 residues. The CDR3 loop reads CASSTGTLHTDTQYF. The CDR3 nucleotides read TGTGCCAGCAGTACCGGGACTCTCCACACAGATACGCAGTATTTT.

The V and J genes are TRBV28 and TRBJ1-1, with unresolved D. Germline values: CDR1 MDHEN, CDR2 SYDVKM. The CDR3 contains 15 residues. Between the trimmed V and J ends, which lost 4 bases and 6 bases, there was a span of 18 bases. CDR3 bases: TGTGCCAGCAGTTCCACGGGAAGGGAGGGTCCTGAAGCTTTCTTT. Its translation: CASSSTGREGPEAFF.

Points on this clone: The sample contains more than one DNA sequence encoding this CDR3. J is TRBJ1-1 and V is TRBV4-1, with D hard to call. This CDR3 contains 14 residues. V lost 0 bases to trimming and J lost 5 bases, with 10 bases between them. Germline V gene sequence: CDR1 MGHRA, CDR2 YSYEKL. The CDR3 spells CASSQDGRYTEAFF. CDR3 in DNA: TGCGCCAGCAGCCAAGATGGGAGGTATACTGAAGCTTTCTTT.

The chain carries TRBV7-2 and TRBJ1-4; TRBD1 might be the D (6 bases). CDR1 SGHTA and CDR2 FQGNSA come from the germline V gene. This CDR3 is 15 amino acids long. The V end was cut by 5 bases, the J end by 0 bases, with 10 bases between. CDR3 nucleotides: TGTGCCAGCAGCGCAGACAGGTCAACTAATGAAAAACTGTTTTTT. Encoded protein: CASSADRSTNEKLFF. The whole variable domain, remainder taken from reference TRBV7-2 and TRBJ1-4, is GAGVSQSPSNKVTEKGKDVELRCDPISGHTALYWYRQSLGQGLEFLIYFQGNSAPDKSGLPSDRFSAERTGGSVSTLTIQRTQQEDSAVYLCASSADRSTNEKLFFGSGTQLSVL.

The chain joins TRBV5-4 to TRBJ1-2, with D possibly matching TRBD1 (5 bases). CDR1 is SGHNT, CDR2 YYREEE, per germline (reference sequence). The CDR3 has 15 amino acids. Trimming pared 4 bases from V and 8 bases from J, leaving 21 bases between. Here the CDR3 reads CASSGGRRTPSGYTF. CDR3 coding DNA: TGTGCCAGCAGCGGGGGACGGAGGACCCCGAGCGGCTACACCTTC.

This clone was seen once. Other nucleotide sequences from this sample produce the same CDR3. The chain employs TRBV5-1 and TRBJ1-1; D call uncertain. The germline CDR1 and CDR2 sequences are SGHRS and YFSETQ. This CDR3 has 14 amino acids. Trimming removed 0 bases at V and 0 bases at J, with 6 bases between. CDR3 bases: TGCGCCAGCAGCTTGGACAGATTGAACACTGAAGCTTTCTTT. Amino acids: CASSLDRLNTEAFF.

The chain couples TRBV4-1 to TRBJ2-7; unclear D gene. The CDR3 covers 14 residues. From germline, CDR1 is MGHRA and CDR2 YSYEKL. Trimming stripped 1 base from V and 2 bases from J, with 9 bases between. The CDR3 DNA follows: TGCGCCAGCAGCCAAGTGGCGAGCCCCTACGAGCAGTACTTC. Amino acids: CASSQVASPYEQYF.

A single count supports this clone. The CDR3 DNA is TGCGCCAGCAGCCCCGGGGGGGACACCAATTCACCCCTCCACTTT. Translated: CASSPGGDTNSPLHF. The chain links TRBV4-3 to TRBJ1-6; maybe TRBD1 (6 bases). This CDR3 spans 15 amino acids. V lost 4 bases, J lost 7 bases, and 14 bases lay in between. Germline V gives CDR1 LGHNA, CDR2 YSLEER.

The chain has TRBV19 and TRBJ1-4; tentatively, D is TRBD1 (6 bases). Germline V gene data show CDR1 as LNHDA and CDR2 as SQIVND (reference sequence). The V gene lost 6 bases and the J gene lost 4 bases, with 15 bases spanning the gap. The CDR3 contains 15 residues. This chain's CDR3 is CASRPGQSNNEKLFF. The CDR3 nucleotides are TGTGCCAGTAGACCAGGACAGTCCAATAATGAAAAACTGTTTTTT.

The chain recombines TRBV6-6 with TRBJ2-7; 8 bases map to TRBD1. The CDR3 is 15 amino acids. Germline V lookup: CDR1 MNHNY, CDR2 SVGAGI (reference sequence). V dropped 6 bases and J dropped 0; count of bases not matched to a gene: 7. This CDR3 reads CASRVGTGPSYEQYF. CDR3 in DNA: TGTGCCAGCAGGGTCGGGACAGGTCCCTCCTACGAGCAGTACTTC.

In regard to this clone: This CDR3 is also generated by other DNA sequences in the sample. V and J are TRBV18 and TRBJ2-3; TRBD2 agrees at 9 bases. After removal of 1 base from V and 1 base from J, the junction contained 3 bases not matched to a gene. Germline CDR1 and CDR2: KGHSH and LQKENI. The CDR3 loop spans 16 amino acids. The chain's CDR3 is CASSPLVAGGTDTQYF. DNA of the CDR3: TGTGCCAGCTCACCACTGGTAGCGGGAGGCACAGATACGCAGTATTTT.

The sample holds one count of this clone. The chain has TRBV2 and TRBJ1-5, with D possibly TRBD1 on 5 matching bases. CDR3 length equals 13 residues. Deletions cut 3 bases from V and 7 bases from J, with 10 bases between. CDR1 SNHLY and CDR2 FYNNEI come from the germline V gene. CDR3 sequence: CASSDFRDQPQHF. CDR3 nucleotide sequence: TGTGCCAGCAGTGATTTCAGGGACCAGCCCCAGCATTTT.

With respect to this clone: Relative to the germline gene, one junction end is altered; a read error may explain this. The J gene is TRBJ1-2, the V gene TRBV11-2; tentative D call: TRBD1 (6 bases). The germline gives CDR1 SGHAT, CDR2 FQNNGV. This CDR3 is 14 amino acids long. In DNA, the CDR3 is TGTGCCAGCAACTTAGTCGACAGGAACTATGGCTACACCTTC. This translates into CASNLVDRNYGYTF.

The chain has TRBV19 and TRBJ1-2, with a possible D match to TRBD1 (5 bases). Trimming took 4 bases from V and 5 from J, leaving 17 bases between them. Germline V gene sequence: CDR1 LNHDA, CDR2 SQIVND (reference sequence). The CDR3 extends over 15 amino acids. The CDR3 DNA reads TGTGCCAGTAGTACCTGGGGGGGAGTAGGGTATGGCTACACCTTC. This encodes CASSTWGGVGYGYTF.

The genes are TRBV6-1 and TRBJ2-7, with 9 bases lining up with TRBD1. The CDR3 is 17 amino acids. Losses at the gene ends were 1 base for V and 9 bases for J; bases not matched to a gene: 16. Germline CDR1 reads MNHNS; CDR2 reads SASEGT. CDR3 sequence reads: CASSEGAGGTGGDRQYF. The DNA for the CDR3 is TGTGCCAGCAGTGAAGGAGCGGGTGGAACAGGGGGCGATAGGCAGTACTTC.

The chain joins TRBV7-9 to TRBJ2-5; unclear D gene. The CDR3 has 13 residues. The germline V and J ends were trimmed by 7 bases and 2 bases, with 11 bases remaining between them. Germline V gene data show CDR1 as SEHNR and CDR2 as FQNEAQ (reference sequence). CDR3 amino acids: CASTLREQETQYF. The CDR3 nucleotides read TGTGCCAGCACCCTTAGAGAGCAAGAGACCCAGTACTTC.

V usage is TRBV5-4 and J usage is TRBJ2-1; TRBD2 aligns across 7 bases. Germline CDR1 and CDR2: SGHNT and YYREEE (reference sequence). This CDR3 has 16 amino acids. V was pared by 4 bases and J by 8 bases, with 15 bases of the junction left unmatched. CDR3 protein: CASSPRWGGATDEQFF. The CDR3 bases are TGTGCCAGCAGCCCCCGATGGGGGGGTGCTACCGATGAGCAGTTCTTC.

The chain joins TRBV5-1 to TRBJ2-1, with D possibly being TRBD1 or TRBD2 (5 bases each). The V end was cut by 0 bases, the J end by 9 bases, with 22 bases between. Germline V gene lookup returns CDR1 SGHRS and CDR2 YFSETQ. The CDR3 contains 17 residues. The DNA for the CDR3 is TGCGCCAGCAGCTTGGCCTCGTTGGGGAGTGGGGGTGGTGAGCAGTTCTTC. The encoded protein is CASSLASLGSGGGEQFF.

This chain links TRBV10-3 with TRBJ2-3, with 12 bases matching TRBD2. Germline CDR1 ENHRY, CDR2 SYGVKD. This CDR3 spans 19 amino acids. The trim removed 4 bases at V and 6 bases at J, leaving 17 bases unmatched. The DNA for the CDR3 is TGTGCCATCAGTGTGGGACCGTCAGATCTAGCGGGAGGGGAGGATACGCAGTATTTT. Translated: CAISVGPSDLAGGEDTQYF.

The chain couples TRBV5-1 to TRBJ2-7; TRBD2 matches 11 bases. Germline V gene lookup returns CDR1 SGHRS and CDR2 YFSETQ. The CDR3 runs 15 residues. The V gene end was trimmed by 4 bases and the J gene end by 7 bases; junction bases not matched to a gene: 10. CDR3 DNA: TGCGCCAGCAGCCCTACGCTAGCGGGGGGCCGGGAGCAGTACTTC. This codes for CASSPTLAGGREQYF.

The chain uses TRBV27 and TRBJ1-5; possibly TRBD1 for D (5 bases). The length of the CDR3 is 16 residues. The ends were cut back, 5 bases at V and 0 bases at J, with 14 bases in the middle. Germline V lookup: CDR1 MNHEY, CDR2 SMNVEV (reference sequence). The CDR3 reads CASSPRWGGSNQPQHF. CDR3 coding DNA: TGTGCCAGCAGTCCACGATGGGGGGGTAGCAATCAGCCCCAGCATTTT.

This chain connects TRBV10-3 to TRBJ1-1; 10 bases line up with TRBD1. This CDR3 has 15 amino acids. Germline CDR1 reads ENHRY; CDR2 reads SYGVKD. V lost 4 bases, J lost 0 bases, and 2 bases stayed unmatched. This chain's CDR3 is CAISGQGALNTEAFF. CDR3 in DNA: TGTGCCATCAGTGGACAGGGGGCCCTGAACACTGAAGCTTTCTTT.

This chain links TRBV5-4 with TRBJ1-1, with D tentatively TRBD1 (6 bases). Germline CDR1 and CDR2: SGHNT and YYREEE (reference sequence). The CDR3 length is 15 residues. The V and J ends lost 4 bases and 1 base respectively, with 14 bases between them. CDR3 sequence: CASSAYLQGNTEAFF. In nucleotides, the CDR3 is TGTGCCAGCAGCGCATACCTACAGGGGAACACTGAAGCTTTCTTT.

This chain uses TRBV19 with TRBJ1-3; D is undetermined. The germline gives CDR1 LNHDA, CDR2 SQIVND (reference sequence). V was shortened by 5 bases and J by 0 bases, with 17 bases between the two germline ends. This CDR3 contains 17 residues. CDR3 loop: CASSPPRGTDSGNTIYF. CDR3 nucleotides: TGTGCCAGTAGTCCCCCGCGGGGTACCGACTCTGGAAACACCATATATTTT.

On this clone: The sample holds other DNA sequences that translate to the same CDR3. The chain links TRBV6-1 to TRBJ2-5; D remains unclear. The CDR3 totals 12 residues. Trimming left V 2 bases short and J 4 bases short, with 5 bases between. Germline V CDR1 and CDR2: MNHNS, SASEGT. CDR3 nucleotide sequence: TGTGCCAGCAGTGAACGGAGAGAGACCCAGTACTTC. This sequence encodes CASSERRETQYF.

The J gene is TRBJ2-7, the V gene TRBV18; no clear D. The germline CDR1 and CDR2 sequences are KGHSH and LQKENI. The CDR3 totals 13 residues. Between the trimmed V and J ends, which lost 1 base and 6 bases, there was a span of 10 bases. CDR3 residues: CASSPLLEGEQYF. The CDR3 DNA reads TGTGCCAGCTCACCACTGTTGGAAGGCGAGCAGTACTTC.

The chain carries TRBV19 and TRBJ1-2; D perhaps matches TRBD1 (5 bases). V was cut by 9 bases and J by 6 bases, with 17 bases left in between. The length of the CDR3 is 13 residues. Germline V gene data show CDR1 as LNHDA and CDR2 as SQIVND (reference sequence). The CDR3 DNA reads as TGTGCCAGCAGGAGGGACGGACGTGATGGCTACACCTTC. It translates to CASRRDGRDGYTF.